This T cell receptor beta chain was recovered during a study of vaccination effects on CD4 cells after COVID-19. In the study overall: A few million PBMC were seeded per well and grown in the presence of about 9.5 IU/ml IL-2 and 10 ug/ml peptides. General observations from the study: In healthy vaccinees, only 1 of 255 vaccine-induced clones cross-reacted with common cold coronaviruses. Clones of infection and vaccine origin contracted markedly late after vaccination.

Turning to this clone: The antigen is unknown.

Once cultured for around 11 days, the cells underwent separation to obtain CD4+ T cells. Participants were given two doses of BNT162b2 or mRNA-1273 vaccine. Having tested negative for nucleocapsid antibodies, the vaccine recipients showed no prior SARS-CoV-2 infection. Measured with immunoSEQ multiplex PCR; TCRdb has only the in-frame clones, and not every one. Here the sample spans approximately 60,000 clones, around four fifths being singletons. V gave up 4 bases and J gave up 1 base; unmatched junction bases: 6. This CDR3 contains 15 residues. Germline assignment: CDR1 LNHDA and CDR2 SQIVND (reference sequence).

This material consisted of CD4+ T cells from PBMCs cultured without peptide, taken after COVID-19 vaccination. This TCR was sampled from a human donor who received a COVID-19 vaccine. This sequence joins TRBV19 and TRBJ2-5, with TRBD2 matching 7 bases. CDR3 sequence: CASSTRPGGQETQYF. The CDR3 DNA reads TGTGCCAGTAGTACGCGGCCGGGGGGCCAAGAGACCCAGTACTTC. The variable domain in full, with the rest retrieved from reference TRBV19 and TRBJ2-5, is DGGITQSPKYLFRKEGQNVTLSCEQNLNHDAMYWYRQDPGQGLRLIYYSQIVNDFQKGDIAEGYSVSREKKESFPLTVTSAQKNPTAFYLCASSTRPGGQETQYFGPGTRLLVL.